The T cell receptor beta chain under discussion was sequenced for a study of graft-versus-host responses after intestinal transplantation. Study-wide background: Isolated intestinal, liver-intestinal, or multivisceral transplants had been given to the recipients.

As to this clone: What it binds is not known.

Study outcomes and limitations: Declining HvG levels early post-transplant were linked to peak circulating GvH clone levels. Graft-versus-host to host-versus-graft clonal ratios in allografts were high in patients with graft-donor T cell macrochimerism.

Sequencing was performed with immunoSEQ multiplex PCR; in TCRdb, only in-frame clones are kept and a portion is missing. The sample lists more than 50,000 clones; approximately 90% were seen once. The clonotype was recovered from a human patient who received an intestinal transplant, so some T cells may come from the graft donor. Source: PBMCs, taken approximately four months after intestinal transplantation.

The CDR3 region has the DNA TGTGCCACGTCGGCACTACTTAACAATGAGCAGTTCTTC. Translation gives CATSALLNNEQFF. The chain is built from TRBV10-3 and TRBJ2-1; no clear D. Germline V CDR1 and CDR2: ENHRY, SYGVKD. This CDR3 spans 13 amino acids. V shed 10 bases and J shed 5 bases, with 15 bases lying between them.